A selection of T cell receptor beta chains follows, all from one sample in a study of blood T cells in healthy people across ages. One entry per CDR3 protein results from TCRdb running MiXCR on the 5' RACE reads. Found here are roughly 1.6 million distinct CDR3 sequences, about 32% of them singletons; the top ten hold around 11%. Sequenced material: blood. The receptors stem from a woman aged 25-40 years in good health. Both conserved end residues are part of each CDR3. D genes are given only for firm matches. Clone size appears in some rows only: once, few, many, or a class for an expanded clone.

j_call	d_call	v_call	clone_size	cdr3_nt	cdr3_aa
TRBJ2-2	TRBD1	TRBV4-1	-	TGCGCCAGCAGCCAAGCGGACAGGGGGGCCGGGGAGCTGTTTTTT	CASSQADRGAGELFF
TRBJ2-3	-	TRBV10-3	-	TGTGCCATCAGTGACATCGAGGGGGGGCCAGGTACGCAGTATTTT	CAISDIEGGPGTQYF
TRBJ2-7	TRBD1	TRBV2	-	TGTGCCACCTTGGGGGACAGGGAGTACTACGAGCAGTACTTC	CATLGDREYYEQYF
TRBJ1-1	-	TRBV29-1	-	TGCAGCGCTGGACACCAGAACACTGAAGCTTTCTTT	CSAGHQNTEAFF
TRBJ1-2	-	TRBV7-6	-	TGTGCCAGCAGCCCCTTGAGGTTGAGGCCTGAAAGAGATGGCTACACCTTC	CASSPLRLRPERDGYTF
TRBJ2-3	TRBD2	TRBV5-1	many	TGCGCCAGCAGCTTGCCGGGGGGGGCCACAGATACGCAGTATTTT	CASSLPGGATDTQYF
TRBJ2-1	TRBD2	TRBV20-1	few	TGCAGTGCTACCCAGGGACTAGCGGCTAAAGAGCAGTTCTTC	CSATQGLAAKEQFF
TRBJ2-5	-	TRBV20-1	-	TGCAGTGCTAGAACGAGACCGACAGTAAAAAAAGAGACCCAGTACTTC	CSARTRPTVKKETQYF
TRBJ1-1	-	TRBV29-1	-	TGCAGCGTTGAGGGGGGATTCCCTGGAGCTTTCTTT	CSVEGGFPGAFF
TRBJ2-3	-	TRBV10-3	few	TGTGCCATCAGTGAGGACGGGACTCTCACAGATACGCAGTATTTT	CAISEDGTLTDTQYF
TRBJ1-1	-	TRBV20-1	-	TGCAGTGCTTCCCTCTGGGGGGGGGACACTGAAGCTTTCTTT	CSASLWGGDTEAFF
TRBJ2-1	-	TRBV10-3	few	TGTGCCATCAGTGACCTGGTGGTCCCGACCAATGAGCAGTTCTTC	CAISDLVVPTNEQFF
TRBJ2-5	-	TRBV4-1	-	TGCGCCAGCAGCCAAGAAAGGCTACCTCTCTACAATGAGCAGTACTTC	CASSQERLPLYNEQYF
TRBJ2-3	TRBD2	TRBV3-1	few	TGTGCCAGCAGCCAAGATCTTCTTAGCGGGAGGGACCAGCCAGATACGCAGTATTTT	CASSQDLLSGRDQPDTQYF
TRBJ2-7	-	TRBV5-1	-	TGCGCCAGCAGCTTGATGGGCAGGGGCTACGAGCAGTACTTC	CASSLMGRGYEQYF
TRBJ1-4	TRBD1	TRBV28	-	TGTGCCAGCAGTCGTACAGGGGGCAGTGAAAAACTGTTTTTT	CASSRTGGSEKLFF
TRBJ1-5	-	TRBV4-1	once	TGCGCCAGCAGCCCTCAAGGGCAGGGCAATCAGCCCCAGCATTTT	CASSPQGQGNQPQHF
TRBJ2-3	TRBD2	TRBV10-3	few	TGTGCCATCAGTGAACCGACTAGCGGGGCTGATGCAGATACGCAGTATTTT	CAISEPTSGADADTQYF
TRBJ2-1	TRBD2	TRBV14	few	TGTGCCAGCAGCCAAGGACTAGCGGGGGGATGGAATGAGCAGTTCTTC	CASSQGLAGGWNEQFF
TRBJ1-2	-	TRBV15	few	TGTGCCACCAGCAGAGTGGAACGGCTTAGGATCTACTATGGCTACACCTTC	CATSRVERLRIYYGYTF
TRBJ2-7	-	TRBV20-1	-	TGCAGTGCCGGGGACGAGCCCTACGAGCAGTACTTC	CSAGDEPYEQYF
TRBJ2-1	TRBD2	TRBV27	-	TGTGCCAGCAGTCTGATAGGGCGGGGGAATGAGCAGTTCTTC	CASSLIGRGNEQFF
TRBJ2-5	-	TRBV6-6	few	TGTGCCAGCAGGGTGGAGGTCCAAGAGACCCAGTACTTC	CASRVEVQETQYF
TRBJ2-2	TRBD2	TRBV20-1	-	TGCAGTTTAGCGGGAACCGGGGAGCTGTTTTTT	CSLAGTGELFF
TRBJ1-2	-	TRBV7-8	-	TGTGCCAGCAGCCCGGACGGAATTAACTGTGGCTACACCTTC	CASSPDGINCGYTF
TRBJ1-2	-	TRBV6-5	many	TGTGCCAGCAGGGGTGACAGGTCTACTAACTATGGCTACACCTTC	CASRGDRSTNYGYTF
TRBJ2-1	TRBD2	TRBV12-3/TRBV12-4	-	TGTGCCAGCAGTCTCTGGACTAGCCAAGTTAAATACAATGAGCAGTTCTTC	CASSLWTSQVKYNEQFF
TRBJ2-7	-	TRBV10-3	-	TGTGCCATCAGGAGGCTATCCTACGAGCAGTACTTC	CAIRRLSYEQYF
TRBJ1-1	-	TRBV10-3	-	TGTGCCATCAGTGTCTTAGGTCCGGGCACTGAAGCTTTCTTT	CAISVLGPGTEAFF
TRBJ2-5	-	TRBV7-7	-	TGTGCCAGCAGCTTAGGGAGGGGGCCCGGAGAGACCCAGTACTTC	CASSLGRGPGETQYF
TRBJ2-7	-	TRBV20-1	-	TGCAGTAATCACAGACCGGGACTCGGCTCCTACGAGCAGTACTTC	CSNHRPGLGSYEQYF
TRBJ2-5	-	TRBV6-1	few	TGTGCCAGCAGTTTAGGGGGGGGCCTTTTCGTAGAGACCCAGTACTTC	CASSLGGGLFVETQYF
TRBJ2-1	-	TRBV19	-	TGTGCCAGTAGTATTGCCACTAGTGTCAATGAGCAGTTCTTC	CASSIATSVNEQFF
TRBJ1-6	-	TRBV29-1	-	TGCAGCCCCCTGGGGGAGAATTCACCCCTCCACTTT	CSPLGENSPLHF
TRBJ1-4	TRBD1	TRBV7-9	-	TGTGCCAGCAGCGTCCGACAGGGGGAATATGAAAAACTGTTTTTT	CASSVRQGEYEKLFF
TRBJ1-1	-	TRBV29-1	-	TGCAGCGTTGACAACGCTGAGCGAGCTTTCTTT	CSVDNAERAFF
TRBJ2-1	-	TRBV9	few	TGTGCCAGCAGCCCAATGCATGGGGGAAGCTCCTACAATGAGCAGTTCTTC	CASSPMHGGSSYNEQFF
TRBJ2-2	-	TRBV10-3	few	TGTGCCATCAGTGCGGGGGAGAACACCGGGGAGCTGTTTTTT	CAISAGENTGELFF
TRBJ2-3	-	TRBV6-1	-	TGTGCCAGCAGTAATACAGGGCGGACAGATACGCAGTATTTT	CASSNTGRTDTQYF
TRBJ2-7	TRBD2	TRBV20-1	-	TGCAGTGCCCCTAAGGTAGAGAGCGGGAGCATTCCCCACGAGCAGTACTTC	CSAPKVESGSIPHEQYF
TRBJ1-4	-	TRBV6-1	once	TGTGCCAGCAGTGAACGTCCCGCGACAAGTAATGAAAAACTGTTTTTT	CASSERPATSNEKLFF
TRBJ2-1	TRBD2	TRBV4-2	few	TGTGCCAGCAGCCTGTTTAGCGGGAGGGCGAACAATGAGCAGTTCTTC	CASSLFSGRANNEQFF
TRBJ2-3	-	TRBV28	few	TGTGCTATAGGAGATACGCAGTATTTT	CAIGDTQYF
TRBJ1-1	-	TRBV4-2	-	TGTGCCAGCAGCCGGCTAGGGGAAATGAACACTGAAGCTTTCTTT	CASSRLGEMNTEAFF